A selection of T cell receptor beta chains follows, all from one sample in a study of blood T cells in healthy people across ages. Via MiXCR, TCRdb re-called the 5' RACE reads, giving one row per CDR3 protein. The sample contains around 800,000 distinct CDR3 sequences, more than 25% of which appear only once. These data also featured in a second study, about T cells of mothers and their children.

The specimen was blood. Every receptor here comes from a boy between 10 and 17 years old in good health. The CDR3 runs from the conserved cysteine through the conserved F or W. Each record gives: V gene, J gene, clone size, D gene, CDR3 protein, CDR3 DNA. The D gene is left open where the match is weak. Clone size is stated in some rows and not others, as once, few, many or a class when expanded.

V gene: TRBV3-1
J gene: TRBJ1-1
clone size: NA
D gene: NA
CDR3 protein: CASSQAGQIEAFF
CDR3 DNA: TGTGCCAGCAGCCAGGCAGGACAGATAGAAGCTTTCTTT

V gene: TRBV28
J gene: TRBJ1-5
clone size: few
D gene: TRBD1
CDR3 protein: CASSSTGGWAQPQHF
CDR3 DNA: TGTGCCAGCAGTTCCACAGGGGGCTGGGCCCAGCCCCAGCATTTT

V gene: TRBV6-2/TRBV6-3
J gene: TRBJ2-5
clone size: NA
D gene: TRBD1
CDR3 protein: CAGSSRTGEETQYF
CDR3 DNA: TGTGCCGGATCATCGAGGACAGGGGAGGAGACCCAGTACTTC

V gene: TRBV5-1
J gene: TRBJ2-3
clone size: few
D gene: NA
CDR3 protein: CASSVSPDTQYF
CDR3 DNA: TGCGCCAGCAGCGTAAGTCCGGATACGCAGTATTTT

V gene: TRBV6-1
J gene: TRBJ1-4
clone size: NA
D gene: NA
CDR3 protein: CASSLHDSSRSEKLFF
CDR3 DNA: TGTGCCAGCAGCCTACACGACAGCTCAAGAAGTGAAAAACTGTTTTTT

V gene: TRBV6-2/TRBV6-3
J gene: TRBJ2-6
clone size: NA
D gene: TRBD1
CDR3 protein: CASSYSGDCLPGQGDLSGANVLTF
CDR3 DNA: TGTGCCAGCAGTTACTCAGGGGATTGTCTCCCGGGACAGGGAGACCTCTCTGGGGCCAACGTCCTGACTTTC

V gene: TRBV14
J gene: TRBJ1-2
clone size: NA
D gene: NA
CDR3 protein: CASSQEDAYGYTF
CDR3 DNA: TGTGCCAGCAGCCAAGAGGACGCCTATGGCTACACCTTC

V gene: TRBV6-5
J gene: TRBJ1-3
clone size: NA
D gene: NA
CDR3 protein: CASSYAGAPGNTIYF
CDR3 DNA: TGTGCCAGCAGTTACGCGGGGGCGCCGGGAAACACCATATATTTT

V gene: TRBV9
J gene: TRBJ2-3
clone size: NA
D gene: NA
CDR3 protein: CASSRETWDTQYF
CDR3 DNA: TGTGCCAGCAGCCGAGAAACGTGGGATACGCAGTATTTT

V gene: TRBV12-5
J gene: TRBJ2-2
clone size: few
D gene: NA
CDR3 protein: CASGLDRDTGELFF
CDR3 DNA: TGTGCTAGTGGTTTGGACAGGGATACCGGGGAGCTGTTTTTT